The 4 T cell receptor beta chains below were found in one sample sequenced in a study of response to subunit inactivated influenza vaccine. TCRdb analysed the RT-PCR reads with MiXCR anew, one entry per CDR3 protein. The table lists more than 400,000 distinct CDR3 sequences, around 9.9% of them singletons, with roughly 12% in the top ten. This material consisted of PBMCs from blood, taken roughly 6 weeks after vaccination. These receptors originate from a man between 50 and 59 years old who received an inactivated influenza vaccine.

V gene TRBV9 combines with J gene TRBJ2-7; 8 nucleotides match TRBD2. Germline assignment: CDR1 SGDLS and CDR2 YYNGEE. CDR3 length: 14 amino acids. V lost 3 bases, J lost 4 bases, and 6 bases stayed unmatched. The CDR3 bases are TGTGCCAGCAGCGCCGATAGCGGGGTTTACGAGCAGTACTTC. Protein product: CASSADSGVYEQYF.

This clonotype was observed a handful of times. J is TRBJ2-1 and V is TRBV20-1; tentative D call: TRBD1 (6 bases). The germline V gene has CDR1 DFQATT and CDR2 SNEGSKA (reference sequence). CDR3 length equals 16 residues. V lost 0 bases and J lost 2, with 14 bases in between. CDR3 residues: CSARDVMGAAYNEQFF. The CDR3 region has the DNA TGCAGTGCTAGAGATGTGATGGGGGCCGCCTACAATGAGCAGTTCTTC.

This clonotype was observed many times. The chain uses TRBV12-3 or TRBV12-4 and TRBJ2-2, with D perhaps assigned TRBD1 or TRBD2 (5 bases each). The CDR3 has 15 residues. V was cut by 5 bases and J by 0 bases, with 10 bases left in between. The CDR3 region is CASSGTEPNTGELFF. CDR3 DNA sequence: TGTGCCAGCAGTGGGACCGAGCCGAACACCGGGGAGCTGTTTTTT.

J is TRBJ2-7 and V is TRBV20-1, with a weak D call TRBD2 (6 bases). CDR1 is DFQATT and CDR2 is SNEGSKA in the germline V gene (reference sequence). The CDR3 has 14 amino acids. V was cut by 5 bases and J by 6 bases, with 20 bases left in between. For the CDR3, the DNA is TGCAGTGCTTCGGACGGCGGCGGGGCCTCCGAGCAGTACTTC. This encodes CSASDGGGASEQYF.